These 22 T cell receptor beta chains were all obtained from the same sample, sequenced in a study of blood T cell repertoires in COVID-19. Produced via immunoSEQ multiplex PCR; TCRdb's table is partial and in-frame only. This table holds about 170,000 clones, about four fifths found once. Sequences were obtained from PBMCs or T cells enriched from blood (not recorded which). These receptors all stem from a woman in her 50s in a cohort exposed to, infected with or recovered from COVID-19 (not recorded which).

The chain is built from TRBV7-9 and TRBJ2-2; D is ambiguous. CDR1 is SEHNR, CDR2 FQNEAQ, per germline (reference sequence). CDR3 length equals 14 residues. The ends were cut back, 5 bases at V and 4 bases at J, with 11 bases in the middle. The CDR3 reads CASSLDSATGELFF. CDR3 bases: TGTGCCAGCAGCCTTGACTCGGCCACCGGGGAGCTGTTTTTT.

This clone occurred a few times. CDR3 residues: CASSDNSDQPQHF. The CDR3 region has the DNA TGTGCCAGCAGTGATAATTCAGATCAGCCCCAGCATTTT. The V gene is TRBV2, the J gene TRBJ1-5; D call uncertain. Trimming cost V 3 bases and J 5 bases, with 8 bases left between them. Germline-derived CDR1 and CDR2 are SNHLY and FYNNEI. The CDR3 is 13 amino acids.

The chain couples TRBV5-6 to TRBJ1-5; D gene unclear. Trimming stripped 2 bases from V and 2 bases from J, with 5 bases between. Germline loops: CDR1 SGHDT, CDR2 YYEEEE. The CDR3 loop spans 13 amino acids. The CDR3 loop reads CASSFEGNQPQHF. CDR3 in DNA: TGTGCCAGCAGCTTTGAGGGCAATCAGCCCCAGCATTTT.

The chain carries TRBV11-2 and TRBJ1-3; D call uncertain. The CDR3 is 16 residues long. The V gene's germline CDR1 is SGHAT and CDR2 FQNNGV. Trimming shortened V by 1 base and J by 2 bases, and 12 bases separated the two germline ends. The CDR3 nucleotides are TGTGCCAGCAGCTTAGTCCCGGGAACGGCTGGAAACACCATATATTTT. This translates into CASSLVPGTAGNTIYF.

The chain is built from TRBV19 and TRBJ2-5, with 7 bases that match TRBD2. With 7 bases clipped from V and 0 bases from J, the junction kept 11 bases outside the gene matches. CDR1 LNHDA and CDR2 SQIVND come from the germline V gene (reference sequence). The CDR3 sequence is 16 residues long. The CDR3 DNA reads TGTGCCAGTACCCCCGGGAAAGCGGGGTACCAAGAGACCCAGTACTTC. It translates to CASTPGKAGYQETQYF.

V gene TRBV21-1 combines with J gene TRBJ1-5; TRBD1, the table's D call, was not compared with the DNA. TRBV21-1 is recorded as a pseudogene. This CDR3 spans 18 amino acids. In DNA form, the CDR3 reads TGTGCCAGCAGCAAAGACAGGGAATGGTTCGATAGCAATCAGCCCCAGCATTTT. Translated: CASSKDREWFDSNQPQHF.

The V and J genes are TRBV4-1 and TRBJ1-1; TRBD1 might be the D (6 bases). The V and J ends lost 3 bases and 1 base respectively, with 12 bases between them. The CDR3 consists of 15 residues. Germline CDR1 reads MGHRA; CDR2 reads YSYEKL. The CDR3 bases are TGCGCCAGCAGCCAGATAACGACAGGGAACACTGAAGCTTTCTTT. Protein product: CASSQITTGNTEAFF.

The sample holds one count of this clone. The rearrangement links TRBV7-2 to TRBJ1-1; maybe TRBD1 (6 bases). The germline V and J ends were trimmed by 4 bases and 5 bases, with 11 bases remaining between them. This CDR3 spans 13 amino acids. Germline V lookup: CDR1 SGHTA, CDR2 FQGNSA. CDR3 sequence: CASSSRRGTEAFF. Written as DNA, the CDR3 is TGTGCCAGCAGCTCCCGCAGGGGAACTGAAGCTTTCTTT.

The chain has TRBV18 and TRBJ2-3; 7 nucleotides line up with TRBD2. The germline CDR1 and CDR2 sequences are KGHSH and LQKENI. J gave up 2 bases and V 0 bases, and 8 bases lay outside the gene matches. The CDR3 runs to 17 residues. CDR3 region: CASSPPAAGVYTDTQYF. CDR3 DNA: TGTGCCAGCTCACCACCCGCTGCGGGGGTTTACACAGATACGCAGTATTTT. Looking up the rest from reference TRBV18 and TRBJ2-3 gives the full variable domain: NAGVMQNPRHLVRRRGQEARLRCSPMKGHSHVYWYRQLPEEGLKFMVYLQKENIIDESGMPKERFSAEFPKEGPSILRIQQVVRGDSAAYFCASSPPAAGVYTDTQYFGPGTRLTVL.

The chain links TRBV5-4 to TRBJ2-3; the D gene is possibly TRBD1 (5 bases). This CDR3 spans 15 amino acids. V lost 2 bases, J lost 3 bases, and 13 bases lay in between. Germline CDR1 and CDR2: SGHNT and YYREEE (reference sequence). The CDR3 reads CASSFGQGTTDTQYF. CDR3 DNA sequence: TGTGCCAGCAGCTTTGGGCAGGGTACGACAGATACGCAGTATTTT.

In its sample, this clone was seen once. The chain joins TRBV5-5 to TRBJ1-6, with TRBD1 matching over 10 bases. V dropped 2 bases and J dropped 7; count of bases not matched to a gene: 6. This CDR3 is 16 amino acids long. Per germline, CDR1 SGHKS and CDR2 YYEKEE (reference sequence). CDR3 coding DNA: TGTGCCAGCAGCTTTAGGGGACAGGGGATGAATTCACCCCTCCACTTT. Translated, it gives CASSFRGQGMNSPLHF.

The gene calls are TRBV5-6 and TRBJ1-2; 12 bases map to TRBD1. The CDR3 loop spans 16 amino acids. Germline trimming cut 3 bases from V and 7 bases from J; bases unmatched to any gene: 10. Per the germline V gene, CDR1 is SGHDT and CDR2 is YYEEEE. The CDR3 region is CASSSSGTGGIGGYTF. CDR3 bases: TGTGCCAGCAGCTCAAGCGGGACAGGGGGCATCGGTGGCTACACCTTC.

CDR3 sequence: CASSSDSRMGQGQVNEQYF. The CDR3 coding sequence is TGTGCCAGCAGCTCCGACTCCAGGATGGGGCAGGGCCAAGTTAACGAGCAGTACTTC. The V and J genes are TRBV7-6 and TRBJ2-7, with D perhaps TRBD1 (5 bases). This CDR3 has 19 residues. CDR1 is SGHVS and CDR2 is FNYEAQ in the germline V gene. V dropped 4 bases and J dropped 5 bases, with 30 bases sitting between them.

This clone appeared a few times. The chain couples TRBV30 to TRBJ1-2, with 7 positions matching TRBD1. This CDR3 is 11 amino acids long. V gave up 8 bases and J gave up 4 bases; unmatched junction bases: 4. CDR1 is GTSNPN and CDR2 is SVGIG in the germline V gene (reference sequence). The CDR3 loop is CAENRGYGYTF. The CDR3, as DNA: TGTGCCGAAAACAGGGGCTATGGCTACACCTTC.

The rearrangement uses TRBV3-1 (or the pseudogene TRBV3-2) and TRBJ1-2, with D perhaps matching TRBD1 (5 bases). The CDR3 contains 15 residues. With 2 bases removed from V and 3 bases from J, the gap between germline ends came to 13 bases. CDR1 is LGHDT, CDR2 YNNKEL, per germline (reference sequence). The CDR3 region is CASSQFDRRDYGYTF. The CDR3 nucleotides read TGTGCCAGCAGCCAATTCGACAGAAGGGACTATGGCTACACCTTC.

Note on this clone: Mismatch with germline at one junction end may stem from a read error. This chain uses TRBV10-3 with TRBJ1-2; D is perhaps TRBD1 (5 bases). The germline V gene has CDR1 ENHRY and CDR2 SYGVKD. CDR3 length equals 13 residues. The CDR3 reads CAIGEGSSNGYTF. CDR3 in DNA: TGTGCCATCGGTGAGGGGAGTAGTAACGGCTACACCTTC.

The V call is TRBV10-3, the J call TRBJ2-7, with 9 positions matching TRBD1. CDR1 is ENHRY and CDR2 is SYGVKD in the germline V gene. J lost 2 bases, V lost 2 bases, and 4 bases had no gene match. The CDR3 sequence is 15 residues long. The DNA for the CDR3 is TGTGCCATCAGTGAGAGACAGGGGGTTGCCTACGAGCAGTACTTC. Translation gives CAISERQGVAYEQYF.

The CDR3 nucleotides read TGTGCCAGCAGCCGCGGGACTAGCGGGGGGCCCCAAGAGACCCAGTACTTC. Translating gives CASSRGTSGGPQETQYF. The chain has TRBV3-1 (or the pseudogene TRBV3-2) and TRBJ2-5, with TRBD2 matching 15 bases. V dropped 4 bases and J dropped 1; count of bases not matched to a gene: 4. The germline gives CDR1 LGHDT, CDR2 YNNKEL (reference sequence). The CDR3 sequence is 17 residues long.

A few counts support this clone. The chain couples TRBV20-1 to TRBJ2-7; D uncertain. Per germline, CDR1 DFQATT and CDR2 SNEGSKA (reference sequence). This CDR3 comprises 11 residues. V lost 0 bases to trimming and J lost 4 bases, with 4 bases between them. Here the CDR3 DNA reads TGCAGTGCTAGAGATGAGTACGAGCAGTACTTC. Translation gives CSARDEYEQYF.

The chain is built from TRBV15 and TRBJ1-1, with D unclear. The V gene lost 0 bases and the J gene lost 5 bases, with 7 bases spanning the gap. This CDR3 contains 13 residues. Per germline, CDR1 LNHNV and CDR2 YYDKDF (reference sequence). The CDR3 loop is CATSRDLYTEAFF. CDR3 DNA: TGTGCCACCAGCAGAGATTTGTATACTGAAGCTTTCTTT.

The chain joins TRBV18 to TRBJ1-5; possible D gene TRBD1, 6 bases. V was shortened by 2 bases and J by 5 bases, with 13 bases between the two germline ends. The CDR3 has 15 amino acids. Germline CDR1 KGHSH, CDR2 LQKENI. In nucleotides, the CDR3 is TGTGCCAGCTCACCATCTAGGGACAACTATCAGCCCCAGCATTTT. It is translated as CASSPSRDNYQPQHF. The whole variable domain, filled in from reference TRBV18 and TRBJ1-5, reads NAGVMQNPRHLVRRRGQEARLRCSPMKGHSHVYWYRQLPEEGLKFMVYLQKENIIDESGMPKERFSAEFPKEGPSILRIQQVVRGDSAAYFCASSPSRDNYQPQHFGDGTRLSIL.

This chain connects TRBV3-1 (or the pseudogene TRBV3-2) to TRBJ2-2; 12 bases are a match to TRBD2. Germline CDR1 reads LGHDT; CDR2 reads YNNKEL (reference sequence). CDR3 length: 15 residues. The V and J ends lost 7 bases and 4 bases, in that order; junction bases with no gene match: 4. CDR3: CASNLAGGVTGELFF. The CDR3 DNA follows: TGTGCCAGCAACCTAGCGGGGGGGGTCACCGGGGAGCTGTTTTTT.